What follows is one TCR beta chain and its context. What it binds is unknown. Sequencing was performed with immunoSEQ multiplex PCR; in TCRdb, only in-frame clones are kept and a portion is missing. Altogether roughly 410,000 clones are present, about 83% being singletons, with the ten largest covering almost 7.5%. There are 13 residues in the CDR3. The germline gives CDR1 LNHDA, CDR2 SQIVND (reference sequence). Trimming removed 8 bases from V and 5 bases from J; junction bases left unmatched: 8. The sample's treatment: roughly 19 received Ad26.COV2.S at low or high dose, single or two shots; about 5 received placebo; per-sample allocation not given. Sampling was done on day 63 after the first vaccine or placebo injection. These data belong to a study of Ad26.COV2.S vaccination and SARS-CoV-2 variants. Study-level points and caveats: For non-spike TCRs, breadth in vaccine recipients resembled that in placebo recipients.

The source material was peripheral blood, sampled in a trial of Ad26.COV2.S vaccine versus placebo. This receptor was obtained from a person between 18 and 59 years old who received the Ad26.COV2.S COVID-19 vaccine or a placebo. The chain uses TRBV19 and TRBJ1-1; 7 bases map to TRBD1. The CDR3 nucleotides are TGTGCCAGTTTTTCAGGGGGGAATACTGAAGCTTTCTTT. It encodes CASFSGGNTEAFF.